The 32 T cell receptor beta chains below come from one sample, sequenced in a study of STAT5B mutations in CD4+ large granular lymphocyte leukemia. The assay was immunoSEQ multiplex PCR, and TCRdb's table has in-frame clones only and misses some. The sample has about 18,000 clones; 70% to 85% are singletons. The sequencing input was CD4+ T cells from blood buffy coats. These receptors all come from a human donor in good health.

The chain has TRBV7-6 and TRBJ2-1, with TRBD2 matching over 12 bases. The CDR3 length is 17 residues. Germline V lookup: CDR1 SGHVS, CDR2 FNYEAQ. Unmatched junction bases numbered 2, after V lost 2 bases and J lost 0 bases. CDR3 bases: TGTGCCAGCAGCTTAAAGGGACTAGCGGGCTCCTACAATGAGCAGTTCTTC. Protein product: CASSLKGLAGSYNEQFF.

The chain recombines TRBV15 with TRBJ2-5, with D unclear. Germline-derived CDR1 and CDR2 are LNHNV and YYDKDF (reference sequence). Trimming left V 0 bases short and J 4 bases short, with 15 bases between. The CDR3 is made up of 16 amino acids. The CDR3 spells CATSRDQLGKGETQYF. In DNA, the CDR3 is TGTGCCACCAGCAGAGATCAGCTGGGGAAAGGAGAGACCCAGTACTTC.

This chain links TRBV29-1 with TRBJ1-3, with a weak D call TRBD1 (5 bases). Germline CDR1 SQVTM, CDR2 ANQGSEA. This CDR3 is built from 14 residues. V lost 4 bases and J lost 2, with 12 bases in between. CDR3 sequence: CSVVPGRTGNTIYF. The DNA of the CDR3 is TGCAGCGTTGTCCCAGGGCGTACTGGAAACACCATATATTTT.

V gene TRBV23-1 combines with J gene TRBJ1-1; no reliable D call. TRBV23-1 is placed among ORFs of uncertain function. The CDR3 consists of 11 residues. Between the trimmed V and J ends, which lost 4 bases and 7 bases, there was a span of 7 bases. The CDR3 loop is CASSLLGEAFF. Here the CDR3 DNA reads TGCGCCAGCAGTCTGCTGGGTGAAGCTTTCTTT.

This clone was counted a single time. V gene TRBV7-9 combines with J gene TRBJ2-5; TRBD1 matches at 10 bases. The CDR3 is 15 residues long. Germline CDR1 SEHNR, CDR2 FQNEAQ (reference sequence). V lost 4 bases and J lost 4; bases outside the gene matches: 6. The CDR3 region has the DNA TGTGCCAGCAGCTCGCGGGACAGGGGAGGAGAGACCCAGTACTTC. Translation: CASSSRDRGGETQYF.

This chain connects TRBV10-3 to TRBJ2-3, with 9 positions matching TRBD2. The CDR3 runs 15 residues. Germline V gene lookup returns CDR1 ENHRY and CDR2 SYGVKD. Unmatched junction bases numbered 4, after V lost 3 bases and J lost 3 bases. The CDR3 is CAISDMGLATDTQYF. The CDR3 bases are TGTGCCATCAGTGATATGGGACTAGCTACAGATACGCAGTATTTT.

V is TRBV9 and J is TRBJ2-1, with TRBD2 as a possible D gene (6 bases). V was cut by 4 bases and J by 6 bases, with 17 bases left in between. There are 15 residues in the CDR3. Germline-derived CDR1 and CDR2 are SGDLS and YYNGEE. In DNA form, the CDR3 reads TGTGCCAGCAGCCCCCGTGAGAGGGAGGTCAATGAGCAGTTCTTC. Its protein product is CASSPREREVNEQFF.

This sequence joins TRBV11-2 and TRBJ2-1, with D unclear. Germline CDR1 SGHAT, CDR2 FQNNGV. V shed 1 base and J shed 1 base, with 8 bases lying between them. The CDR3 is 15 amino acids. Here the CDR3 DNA reads TGTGCCAGCAGCTTAGGGCAGATTTCCTACAATGAGCAGTTCTTC. Translated: CASSLGQISYNEQFF.

The V and J genes are TRBV30 and TRBJ1-5, with D hard to call. The germline V and J ends were trimmed by 2 bases and 6 bases, with 14 bases remaining between them. Germline CDR1 reads GTSNPN; CDR2 reads SVGIG (reference sequence). This CDR3 has 14 residues. Here the CDR3 reads CAWSPGNEGQPQHF. In DNA, the CDR3 is TGTGCCTGGAGTCCCGGCAATGAGGGTCAGCCCCAGCATTTT.

The chain has TRBV2 and TRBJ1-5; possible D gene TRBD1, 5 bases. CDR3 length: 16 residues. V shed 7 bases and J shed 0 bases, with 16 bases lying between them. The germline CDR1 and CDR2 sequences are SNHLY and FYNNEI. Here the CDR3 DNA reads TGTGCCAGCAAGAAGGGGACGGAGTATAGCAATCAGCCCCAGCATTTT. This gives the protein CASKKGTEYSNQPQHF.

This chain links TRBV29-1 with TRBJ2-5; 11 nucleotides match TRBD2. V was pared by 5 bases and J by 4 bases, with 12 bases of the junction left unmatched. CDR1 is SQVTM and CDR2 is ANQGSEA in the germline V gene. The CDR3 is made up of 16 amino acids. CDR3 in amino acids: CSVQGVAGGGGETQYF. The DNA of the CDR3 is TGCAGCGTTCAGGGGGTAGCGGGAGGGGGAGGAGAGACCCAGTACTTC.

The J gene is TRBJ1-2, the V gene TRBV6-5; D is undetermined. CDR1 MNHEY and CDR2 SVGAGI come from the germline V gene. The CDR3 has 14 residues. With 2 bases removed from V and 8 bases from J, the gap between germline ends came to 15 bases. The DNA of the CDR3 is TGTGCCAGCAGTTACCGGACGGGCGAAAGGGGCTACACCTTC. Translated, it gives CASSYRTGERGYTF.

This clone has a handful of counts. As DNA, the CDR3 is TGCAGCGTTGCCCTTCAGGGAGCTTTCTTT. It specifies CSVALQGAFF. This chain connects TRBV29-1 to TRBJ1-1, with D possibly being TRBD1 (5 bases). This CDR3 is 10 amino acids long. Germline CDR1 is SQVTM and CDR2 is ANQGSEA. Deletions cut 4 bases from V and 10 bases from J, with 10 bases between.

CDR3 loop: CASSQEGGLLTGELFF. CDR3 DNA: TGCGCCAGCAGCCAAGAGGGTGGCCTTCTCACCGGGGAGCTGTTTTTT. The J gene is TRBJ2-2, the V gene TRBV4-1, with unresolved D. Trimming left V 0 bases short and J 4 bases short, with 12 bases between. From germline, CDR1 is MGHRA and CDR2 YSYEKL. This CDR3 is built from 16 residues.

The V and J genes are TRBV6-6 and TRBJ2-1; maybe TRBD2 (8 bases). Germline CDR1 MNHNY, CDR2 SVGAGI (reference sequence). The CDR3 runs to 15 residues. The V and J ends lost 6 bases and 6 bases respectively, with 18 bases between them. Written as DNA, the CDR3 is TGTGCCAGCAGGGGGGACAGCGGGAGTGTCAATGAGCAGTTCTTC. It yields the protein CASRGDSGSVNEQFF.

This chain links TRBV6-5 with TRBJ1-1, with a possible D match to TRBD1 (5 bases). CDR3 length: 14 residues. Germline lookup yields CDR1 MNHEY and CDR2 SVGAGI. V lost 7 bases and J lost 1, with 13 bases in between. In nucleotides, the CDR3 is TGTGCCAGCACCGGTGCAGGGAAGAACACTGAAGCTTTCTTT. Translation: CASTGAGKNTEAFF.

This clone has just a few counts. The chain recombines TRBV5-6 with TRBJ1-1, with D perhaps matching TRBD1 (5 bases). The CDR3 runs 13 residues. V was trimmed by 0 bases and J by 11 bases, leaving 14 bases between them. Germline V gene lookup returns CDR1 SGHDT and CDR2 YYEEEE. Here the CDR3 reads CASSLVDQGRAFF. The CDR3 nucleotides are TGTGCCAGCAGCTTGGTCGACCAGGGTCGGGCTTTCTTT.

The chain is built from TRBV27 and TRBJ2-3; possible D gene TRBD2, 6 bases. Trimming stripped 0 bases from V and 4 bases from J, with 11 bases between. The CDR3 is 15 amino acids. Germline CDR1 is MNHEY and CDR2 is SMNVEV (reference sequence). CDR3 region: CASSLSSGHADTQYF. The CDR3, as DNA: TGTGCCAGCAGTTTATCCAGCGGGCACGCAGATACGCAGTATTTT.

The chain has TRBV18 and TRBJ1-1; a possible D gene is TRBD1 (5 bases). The germline V gene encodes CDR1 KGHSH and CDR2 LQKENI. This CDR3 has 14 residues. Trimming removed 5 bases at V and 5 bases at J, with 15 bases between. The CDR3 sequence: CASSWGDRATEAFF. CDR3 nucleotide sequence: TGTGCCAGCTCATGGGGGGACCGGGCGACTGAAGCTTTCTTT. Using reference TRBV18 and TRBJ1-1 for the parts outside the CDR3, the full variable domain is NAGVMQNPRHLVRRRGQEARLRCSPMKGHSHVYWYRQLPEEGLKFMVYLQKENIIDESGMPKERFSAEFPKEGPSILRIQQVVRGDSAAYFCASSWGDRATEAFFGQGTRLTVV.

The rearrangement uses TRBV15 and TRBJ1-2; no firm D call. The CDR3 sequence is 14 residues long. Germline lookup yields CDR1 LNHNV and CDR2 YYDKDF (reference sequence). V lost 0 bases and J lost 12, with 17 bases in between. In DNA form, the CDR3 reads TGTGCCACCAGCAGAGATCAGATAAGCTCCTTCCACACCTTC. Its protein is CATSRDQISSFHTF. The whole variable domain, filled in from reference TRBV15 and TRBJ1-2, reads DAMVIQNPRYQVTQFGKPVTLSCSQTLNHNVMYWYQQKSSQAPKLLFHYYDKDFNNEADTPDNFQSRRPNTSFCFLDIRSPGLGDTAMYLCATSRDQISSFHTFGSGTRLTVV.

V is TRBV4-1 and J is TRBJ1-1; 7 bases match TRBD1. The CDR3 is 16 amino acids. Germline V gives CDR1 MGHRA, CDR2 YSYEKL. The trim removed 4 bases at V and 0 bases at J, leaving 8 bases unmatched. Written as DNA, the CDR3 is TGCGCCAGCAGCCGAAGCCCCACAGGGGTGAACACTGAAGCTTTCTTT. Translation gives CASSRSPTGVNTEAFF.

V is TRBV5-1 and J is TRBJ1-1; 8 positions match TRBD1. Trimming took 4 bases from V and 0 from J; bases not matched to a gene: 2. This CDR3 is 14 amino acids long. CDR1 is SGHRS, CDR2 YFSETQ, per germline. DNA for the CDR3: TGCGCCAGCAGCCAGGGACAGGTGAACACTGAAGCTTTCTTT. This encodes CASSQGQVNTEAFF.

CDR3 nucleotides: TGTGCCAGCAGCTTTGGGGGGAATAGCAATCAGCCCCAGCATTTT. It codes for CASSFGGNSNQPQHF. The chain is built from TRBV5-4 and TRBJ1-5, with TRBD1 as a possible D gene (5 bases). Trimming took off 2 bases at V and 0 bases at J, with 9 bases between the two ends. The CDR3 has 15 residues. Germline-derived CDR1 and CDR2 are SGHNT and YYREEE (reference sequence).

The V and J genes are TRBV19 and TRBJ2-7, with TRBD2 identical over 8 bases. Trimming cost V 8 bases and J 0 bases; bases outside gene matches: 6. Germline CDR1 and CDR2: LNHDA and SQIVND (reference sequence). This CDR3 is 14 amino acids long. CDR3 region: CASRGGQSSYEQYF. The CDR3 region has the DNA TGTGCCAGTCGGGGGGGGCAAAGCTCCTACGAGCAGTACTTC.

The chain links TRBV6-1 to TRBJ2-4, with 15 bases fitting TRBD2. V was clipped by 5 bases and J by 5 bases; unmatched bases: 4. The CDR3 runs to 16 residues. The germline V gene has CDR1 MNHNS and CDR2 SASEGT. The CDR3 DNA sequence: TGTGCCAGCAGTAAAGGACTAGCGGGAGGGGAAAACATTCAGTACTTC. This translates into CASSKGLAGGENIQYF.

The V gene is TRBV5-5, the J gene TRBJ1-1; a weak D match, TRBD1 (5 bases). This CDR3 comprises 15 residues. Per the germline V gene, CDR1 is SGHKS and CDR2 is YYEKEE (reference sequence). V lost 2 bases, J lost 5 bases, and 16 bases lay in between. In DNA form, the CDR3 reads TGTGCCAGCAGCTTCTCCCCTTGGGGGTTAACTGAAGCTTTCTTT. Amino acid sequence: CASSFSPWGLTEAFF.

The chain joins TRBV6-1 to TRBJ1-2; perhaps TRBD1 as D (6 bases). The CDR3 loop spans 16 amino acids. V was trimmed by 0 bases and J by 2 bases, leaving 13 bases between them. Germline V gene lookup returns CDR1 MNHNS and CDR2 SASEGT. CDR3 loop: CASSEAVQGRNYGYTF. The DNA for the CDR3 is TGTGCCAGCAGTGAAGCTGTCCAGGGGCGAAACTATGGCTACACCTTC.

V gene TRBV10-3 combines with J gene TRBJ2-6, with D possibly TRBD1 on 6 matching bases. V was shortened by 6 bases and J by 0 bases, with 15 bases between the two germline ends. The CDR3 spans 17 residues. Per germline, CDR1 ENHRY and CDR2 SYGVKD. The CDR3 region has the DNA TGTGCCATCAGCGGGACGGACAGAAACTCTGGGGCCAACGTCCTGACTTTC. This gives the protein CAISGTDRNSGANVLTF.

The genes are TRBV20-1 and TRBJ2-1; D uncertain. Germline loops: CDR1 DFQATT, CDR2 SNEGSKA (reference sequence). The V gene lost 5 bases and the J gene lost 7 bases, with 9 bases spanning the gap. There are 11 residues in the CDR3. CDR3 nucleotides: TGCAGTGCTCTCTTCGCGAATGAGCAGTTCTTC. This gives the protein CSALFANEQFF.

This chain uses TRBV7-2 with TRBJ2-5; tentative D call: TRBD2 (5 bases). The CDR3 extends over 13 amino acids. The V and J ends lost 5 bases and 2 bases respectively, with 9 bases between them. CDR1 and CDR2 from the germline V gene are SGHTA and FQGNSA. CDR3 coding DNA: TGTGCCAGCAGCACGGGCGGGCAAGAGACCCAGTACTTC. Its translation: CASSTGGQETQYF.

The chain carries TRBV11-2 and TRBJ2-1; no firm D call. CDR3 length: 12 residues. V was clipped by 4 bases and J by 8 bases, with 9 bases between them. Germline V gives CDR1 SGHAT, CDR2 FQNNGV. The DNA for the CDR3 is TGTGCCAGCAGCTCGTTTGGGGATGAGCAGTTCTTC. Translation: CASSSFGDEQFF.

The chain employs TRBV30 and TRBJ1-5; TRBD1 agrees at 8 bases. The CDR3 totals 13 residues. Germline V lookup: CDR1 GTSNPN, CDR2 SVGIG (reference sequence). Trimming took 7 bases from V and 5 from J; bases not matched to a gene: 7. The CDR3 is CASRRDRHQPQHF. The CDR3 DNA follows: TGTGCCTCCAGGCGGGACAGGCATCAGCCCCAGCATTTT.